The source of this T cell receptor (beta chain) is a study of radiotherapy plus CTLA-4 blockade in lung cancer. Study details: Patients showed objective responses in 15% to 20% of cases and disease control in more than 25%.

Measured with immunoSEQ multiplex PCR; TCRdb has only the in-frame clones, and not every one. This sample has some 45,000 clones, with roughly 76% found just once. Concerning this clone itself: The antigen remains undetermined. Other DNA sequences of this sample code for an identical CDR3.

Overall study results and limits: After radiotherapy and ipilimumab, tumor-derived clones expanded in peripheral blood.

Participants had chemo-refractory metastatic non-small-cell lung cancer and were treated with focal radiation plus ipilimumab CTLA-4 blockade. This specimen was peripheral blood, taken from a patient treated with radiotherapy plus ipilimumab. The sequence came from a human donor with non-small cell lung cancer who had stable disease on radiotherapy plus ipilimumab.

This CDR3 is CASSLQGADGYTF. CDR3 bases: TGCGCCAGCAGCTTACAGGGGGCCGATGGCTACACCTTC. The chain couples TRBV5-1 to TRBJ1-2, with 9 bases identical to TRBD1. The germline V gene encodes CDR1 SGHRS and CDR2 YFSETQ. The CDR3 contains 13 residues. V shed 2 bases and J 6 bases; nucleotides not matched to a gene: 2.